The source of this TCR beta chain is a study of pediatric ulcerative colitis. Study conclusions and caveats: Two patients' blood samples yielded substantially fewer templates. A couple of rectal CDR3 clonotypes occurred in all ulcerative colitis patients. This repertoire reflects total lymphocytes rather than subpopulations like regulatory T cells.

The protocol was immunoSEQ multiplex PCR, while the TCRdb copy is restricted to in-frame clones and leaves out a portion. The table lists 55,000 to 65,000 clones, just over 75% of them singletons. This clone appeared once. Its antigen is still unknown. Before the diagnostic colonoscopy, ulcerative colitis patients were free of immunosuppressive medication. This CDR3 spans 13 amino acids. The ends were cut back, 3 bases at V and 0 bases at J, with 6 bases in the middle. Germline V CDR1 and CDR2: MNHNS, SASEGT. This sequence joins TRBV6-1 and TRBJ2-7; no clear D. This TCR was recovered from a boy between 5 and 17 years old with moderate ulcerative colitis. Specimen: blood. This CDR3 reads CASSDIPSYEQYF. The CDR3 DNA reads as TGTGCCAGCAGTGACATACCCTCCTACGAGCAGTACTTC.